This T cell receptor (beta chain) was found in a study of blood T cell repertoires in COVID-19. Across the study: Both acute and convalescent COVID-19 samples were obtained from the United States, Italy and Spain. Sources were T cells, B-cell-depleted T cells, or PBMCs; the material itself was cDNA or gDNA.

In its sample, this clone was seen once. Under the authors' procedure: Estimated nucleated cell counts came from reference gene primer amplification. The method was immunoSEQ multiplex PCR; TCRdb's version includes in-frame clones alone and lacks a portion of them. D and trimming were read from the DNA, whereas the V and J calls and clone size are those reported in that table. The table shows 150,000 to 200,000 clones, with around nine tenths occurring only once. The length of the CDR3 is 14 residues. V was cut by 0 bases and J by 9 bases, with 16 bases left in between. CDR1 is SGHNT and CDR2 is YYREEE in the germline V gene (reference sequence).

The chain has TRBV5-4 and TRBJ2-7; D possibly corresponds to TRBD2 (7 bases). The material sequenced was peripheral blood. The sequence was obtained from a human donor in a cohort sampled during active COVID-19. The CDR3 DNA reads as TGTGCCAGCAGCTTGGGTGGGGCGGGGGCCGGGCAGTACTTC. It specifies CASSLGGAGAGQYF.